This TCR beta chain was retrieved from a study of regulatory T cells in long-lasting Graves disease. In germline, CDR1 is MNHEY, CDR2 SVGEGT. J lost 3 bases, V lost 2 bases, and 3 bases had no gene match. There are 15 residues in the CDR3. Time point denoted: newly diagnosed GD, antithyroid drugs for less than 3 months. Construction of the TCR library relied on RNA isolated from PBMCs. Through Arm-PCR of CDR3 regions and iRepertoire HTBI primers, TCR beta libraries were built. TCRdb ran MiXCR on the multiplex PCR reads and lists one entry per CDR3 protein. The sample consists of around 320,000 distinct CDR3 sequences, around 15% of them appearing once. Another study also made use of these data, one on T cells in Graves' hyperthyroidism and ophthalmopathy.

The receptor was isolated from a man aged 35 to 55 with Graves disease. This chain connects TRBV6-2 or TRBV6-3 to TRBJ2-3; 9 positions match TRBD1. This material consisted of peripheral blood mononuclear cells (PBMCs), taken at new diagnosis, from a patient treated with antithyroid drugs. In DNA form, the CDR3 reads TGTGCCAGCAGTTACCGGGACAGGGTTACAGATACGCAGTATTTT. Amino acid sequence: CASSYRDRVTDTQYF.